These T cell receptor beta chains were read from a single sample in a study of vaccination and CD4 T cells after COVID-19. TCRdb re-derived calls from the PCR reads in MiXCR, one entry per CDR3 protein. The data contain 11,000 to 15,000 distinct CDR3 sequences, approximately 57% of them singletons. Their antigens are not known. The sequenced sample was CD4+ T cells from blood, cultured in vitro. Receptors originate from a human donor who had recovered from COVID-19. Each CDR3 is given without its conserved first and last residue. The order of the fields is D gene, V gene, CDR3 protein. D genes are given only for firm matches.

D gene: -
V gene: TRBV7-2
CDR3 protein: ASFLVLNTEAF

D gene: -
V gene: TRBV24-1
CDR3 protein: ATRGYTDTQY

D gene: -
V gene: TRBV12-3/TRBV12-4
CDR3 protein: ASSYGTQAGTGELF

D gene: TRBD1
V gene: TRBV5-8
CDR3 protein: ASSDRDSSGYT

D gene: TRBD2
V gene: TRBV10-3
CDR3 protein: AIRVGTSGSRDTQY

D gene: -
V gene: TRBV10-3
CDR3 protein: ATADTLLAREQY

D gene: TRBD2
V gene: TRBV20-1
CDR3 protein: SARVGLAGGTDTQY

D gene: -
V gene: TRBV28
CDR3 protein: ASSPRRAPPDQY

D gene: TRBD1
V gene: TRBV20-1
CDR3 protein: SASKGAADYGYT

D gene: TRBD2
V gene: TRBV7-2
CDR3 protein: ASSGFPGTSGKNIQY

D gene: -
V gene: TRBV6-1
CDR3 protein: ASKQNRALAYEQY

D gene: TRBD2
V gene: TRBV20-1
CDR3 protein: SARWIIAGAGAKDTQY